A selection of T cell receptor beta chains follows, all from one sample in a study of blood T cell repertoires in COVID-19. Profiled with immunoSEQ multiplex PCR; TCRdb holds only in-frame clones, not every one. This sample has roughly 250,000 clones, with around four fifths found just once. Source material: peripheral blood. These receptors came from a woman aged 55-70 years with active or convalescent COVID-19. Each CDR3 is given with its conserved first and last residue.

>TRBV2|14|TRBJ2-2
CASSLQGLVSELFF
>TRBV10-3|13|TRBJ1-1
CATSGQINTEAFF
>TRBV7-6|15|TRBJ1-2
CASSFFDRAPNGYTF
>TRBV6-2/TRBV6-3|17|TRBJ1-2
CASSFIAGGLWDYGYTF
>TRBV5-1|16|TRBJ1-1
CASSLPRTGGNTEAFF
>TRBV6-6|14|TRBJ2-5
CASSYRGNQETQYF
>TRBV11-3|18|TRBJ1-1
CASSLVYPTTGMDTEAFF
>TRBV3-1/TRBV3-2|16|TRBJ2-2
CASSQDGTGTPGELFF
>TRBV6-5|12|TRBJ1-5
CATGQSNQPQHF
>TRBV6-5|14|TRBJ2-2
CASSSGGYHGELFF
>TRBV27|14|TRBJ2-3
CASSPGWDTDTQYF
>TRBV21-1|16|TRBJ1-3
CASSRRTGTFGNTIYF
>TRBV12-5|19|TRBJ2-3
CASGLRTMGGGGRTDTQYF
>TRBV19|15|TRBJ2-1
CASSMGGGFYNEQFF
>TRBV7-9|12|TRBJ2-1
CASSLGGTSQFF
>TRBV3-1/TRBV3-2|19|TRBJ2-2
CASSQGLSSGGQNTGELFF
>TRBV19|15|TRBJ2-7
CASSTGGGASYEQYF
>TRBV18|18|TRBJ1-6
CASSPRNVEGGLQLTLHF
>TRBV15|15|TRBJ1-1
CATSRSWGVWAEAFF
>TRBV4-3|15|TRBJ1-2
CASSQDRDRLYGYTF
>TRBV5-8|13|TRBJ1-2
CASSAYRGYGYTF
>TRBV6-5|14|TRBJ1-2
CASTQGGRKDGYTF
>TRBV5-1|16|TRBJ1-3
CASSRGQSSSGNTIYF
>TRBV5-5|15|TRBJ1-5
CASSVQGPSNQPQHF
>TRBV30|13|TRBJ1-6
CAWMEGRNSPLHF
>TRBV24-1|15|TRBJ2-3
CATSDSGGTTDTQYF
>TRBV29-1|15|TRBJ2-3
CSVRPGTGFTDTQYF
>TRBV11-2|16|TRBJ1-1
CASSSRQGWWDTEAFF
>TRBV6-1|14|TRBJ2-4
CASSERGREDIQYF
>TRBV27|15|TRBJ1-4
CASSPLPQGREKLFF
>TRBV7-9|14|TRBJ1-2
CASSLAQGDYGYTF
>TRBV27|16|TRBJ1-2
CASSLSGDLGGAGYTF
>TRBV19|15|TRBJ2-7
CASSATGTGTYEQYF
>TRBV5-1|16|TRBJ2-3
CASSLQQGVGTDTQYF
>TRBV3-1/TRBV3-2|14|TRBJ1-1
CASSHWTGNTEAFF
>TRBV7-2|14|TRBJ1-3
CASSFGGGGNTIYF
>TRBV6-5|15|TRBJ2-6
CASSSGRAGANVLTF
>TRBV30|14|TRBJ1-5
CAWSGQASNQPQHF
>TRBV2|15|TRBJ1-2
CASSEAPQGHYGYTF
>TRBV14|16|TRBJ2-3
CASSQGSSRSTDTQYF
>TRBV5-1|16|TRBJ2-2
CASSLGQGGNTGELFF
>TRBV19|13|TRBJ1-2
CASTLTGSYGYTF
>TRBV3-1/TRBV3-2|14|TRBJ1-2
CASSQEGRGYGYTF